This T cell receptor (beta chain) appears in the sequencing data of a study of patients and donors after allogeneic stem cell transplantation. TCRdb ran MiXCR on the RT-PCR reads and lists one entry per CDR3 protein. The sample has some 230,000 distinct CDR3 sequences, 11% to 15% seen once. This TCR was recovered from a human donor who was either an allogeneic HSCT recipient or a stem cell or donor lymphocyte infusion donor (not recorded which). It is not recorded whose cells these are; they may come from a transplant donor. What was sequenced was blood, either unsorted or a sorted T cell fraction (not recorded which).

CDR3 nucleotide sequence: TGTGCCAGTTTAAGGGACGGTAGCAATCAGCCCCAGCATTTT. This sequence encodes CASLRDGSNQPQHF. This chain uses TRBV6-2 or TRBV6-3 with TRBJ1-5; D may be TRBD1 (5 bases). Trimming pared 9 bases from V and 0 bases from J, leaving 12 bases between. The CDR3 has 14 residues. Germline-derived CDR1 and CDR2 are MNHEY and SVGEGT.